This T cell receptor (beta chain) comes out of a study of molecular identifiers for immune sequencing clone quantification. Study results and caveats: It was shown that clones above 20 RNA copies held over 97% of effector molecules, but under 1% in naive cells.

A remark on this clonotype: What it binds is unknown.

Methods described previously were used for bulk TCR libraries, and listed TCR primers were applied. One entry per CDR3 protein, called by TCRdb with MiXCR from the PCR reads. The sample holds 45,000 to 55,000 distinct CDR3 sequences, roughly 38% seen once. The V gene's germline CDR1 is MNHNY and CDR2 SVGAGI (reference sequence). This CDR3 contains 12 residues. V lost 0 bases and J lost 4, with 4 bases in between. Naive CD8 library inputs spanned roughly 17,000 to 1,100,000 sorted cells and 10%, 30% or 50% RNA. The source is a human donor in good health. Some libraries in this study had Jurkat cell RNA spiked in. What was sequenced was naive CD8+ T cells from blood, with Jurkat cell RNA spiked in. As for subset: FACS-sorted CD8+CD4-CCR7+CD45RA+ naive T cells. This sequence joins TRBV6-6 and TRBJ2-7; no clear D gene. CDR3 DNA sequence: TGTGCCAGCAGTTACTCCAGTTACGAGCAGTACTTC. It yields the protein CASSYSSYEQYF.